The present T cell receptor beta chain was sequenced within a study of cytomegalovirus exposure and HLA in healthy donors. General study points: Some V segments could not be told apart, so they were left out, TRBV6-2 and TRBV6-3 among them. When a later analysis was performed, an Asian-associated ancestry cluster reportedly had fewer N-insertions than the approximately 700-donor mean.

The PCR ran on 60 Vbeta and 13 Jbeta primers. Assay used: immunoSEQ multiplex PCR; TCRdb lists only in-frame clones, some missing. The data show 90,000 or so clones, with just under 70% seen just once and roughly 16% held by the top ten. For this clone: Its specificity is unknown.

This CDR3 is built from 14 residues. CDR1 MDHEN and CDR2 SYDVKM come from the germline V gene. V shed 8 bases and J shed 4 bases, with 17 bases lying between them. V is TRBV28 and J is TRBJ1-2; possibly TRBD1 for D (6 bases). The source material was PBMCs. This receptor was obtained from a woman aged 50 to 60 in good health and CMV-seropositive. The CDR3 DNA is TGTGCCAGCCGAAATCCCAGGGGAGCCTATGGCTACACCTTC. As protein: CASRNPRGAYGYTF.